The 3 T cell receptor beta chains given below trace back to one sample, sequenced in a study of cytomegalovirus exposure and HLA in healthy donors. Vbeta (60) and Jbeta (13) primers were used in the PCR. Repertoires were generated with immunoSEQ multiplex PCR, while TCRdb's copy carries only in-frame clones and drops some. Among 160,000 or so clones listed, 84% were seen once. The specimen was PBMCs. The source of these receptors is a man in his forties or fifties in good health and CMV-seropositive.

The CDR3 DNA sequence: TGTGCCAGCAGGAACAGGGAGACTGAAGCTTTCTTT. This translates into CASRNRETEAFF. The chain carries TRBV2 and TRBJ1-1, with D possibly matching TRBD1 (6 bases). The CDR3 contains 12 residues. Per the germline V gene, CDR1 is SNHLY and CDR2 is FYNNEI. V lost 6 bases and J 5 bases, leaving 10 bases between the germline ends.

V is TRBV6-1 and J is TRBJ2-2, with TRBD1 matching over 7 bases. CDR1 is MNHNS and CDR2 is SASEGT in the germline V gene. This CDR3 spans 13 amino acids. V lost 8 bases, J lost 5 bases, and 5 bases stayed unmatched. CDR3 nucleotides: TGTGCCAGCCGTCCGACAGGGACCGGGGAGCTGTTTTTT. Translated: CASRPTGTGELFF.

The V gene is TRBV29-1, the J gene TRBJ2-1; possible D gene TRBD1, 6 bases. V was cut by 0 bases and J by 9 bases, with 15 bases left in between. The CDR3 length is 14 residues. The germline V gene has CDR1 SQVTM and CDR2 ANQGSEA. CDR3 loop: CSVEDTAGTIEQFF. The DNA of the CDR3 is TGCAGCGTTGAAGATACAGCCGGGACAATTGAGCAGTTCTTC.